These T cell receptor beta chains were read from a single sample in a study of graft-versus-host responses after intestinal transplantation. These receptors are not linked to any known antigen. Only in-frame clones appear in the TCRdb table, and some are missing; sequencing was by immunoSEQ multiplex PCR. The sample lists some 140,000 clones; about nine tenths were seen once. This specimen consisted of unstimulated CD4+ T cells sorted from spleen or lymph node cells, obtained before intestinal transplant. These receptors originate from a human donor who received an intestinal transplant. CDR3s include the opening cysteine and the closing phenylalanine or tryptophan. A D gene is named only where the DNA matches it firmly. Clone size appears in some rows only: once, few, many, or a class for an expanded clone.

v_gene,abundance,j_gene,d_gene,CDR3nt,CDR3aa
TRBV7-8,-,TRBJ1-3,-,TGTGCCAGCAGCTTAAAAATGGCTCGGGGCCCCTCTGGAAACACCATATATTTT,CASSLKMARGPSGNTIYF
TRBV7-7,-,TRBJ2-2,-,TGTGCCAGCAGCTTAAGTTCGGCCGGGGAGCTGTTTTTT,CASSLSSAGELFF
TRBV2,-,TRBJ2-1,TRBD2,TGTGCCAGCAGTGATATTCTAGCGGGGTACAATGAGCAGTTCTTC,CASSDILAGYNEQFF
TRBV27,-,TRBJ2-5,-,TGTGCCAGCAGTTCCCATGGGGGGGAGACCCAGTACTTC,CASSSHGGETQYF
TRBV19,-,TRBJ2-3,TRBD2,TGTGCCAGTAGTATCCCTAGCGGACCCACAGATACGCAGTATTTT,CASSIPSGPTDTQYF
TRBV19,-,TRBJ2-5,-,TGTGCCAGTAGTCGGGTAGCGAAACAAGAGACCCAGTACTTC,CASSRVAKQETQYF
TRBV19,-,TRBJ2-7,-,TGTGCCAGTATGGAAGGGGTCGAGCAGTACTTC,CASMEGVEQYF
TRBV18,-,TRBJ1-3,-,TGTGCCAGCTCACCGGGGAATTCTGGAAACACCATATATTTT,CASSPGNSGNTIYF
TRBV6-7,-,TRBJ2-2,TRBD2,TGTGCCAGCAGTCTTCTGACTAGCGGGGGGAACACCGGGGAGCTGTTTTTT,CASSLLTSGGNTGELFF
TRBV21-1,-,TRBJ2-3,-,TGTGCCAGCAGCAAAGAAGGAACCATAGGGGGGGACAGGGCTTCGAGCACAGATACGCAGTATTTT,CASSKEGTIGGDRASSTDTQYF
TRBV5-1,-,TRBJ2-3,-,TGCGCCAGCAGCTACGCCCGAGATACGCAGTATTTT,CASSYARDTQYF
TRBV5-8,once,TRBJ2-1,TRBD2,TGTGCCAGCAGCTTGAACGGGAGGCAAGTCTCCTACAATGAGCAGTTCTTC,CASSLNGRQVSYNEQFF
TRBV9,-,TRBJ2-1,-,TGTGCCAGCAGCGCCGACCGGGCACGTGGGGGTGAGCAGTTCTTC,CASSADRARGGEQFF
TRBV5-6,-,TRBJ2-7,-,TGTGCCAGCAGCTTGGAAATGGGTGGGTACGAGCAGTACTTC,CASSLEMGGYEQYF
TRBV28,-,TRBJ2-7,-,TGTGCCAGCAGTTTAGGGGGGAGAAGGGCCGAGCAGTACTTC,CASSLGGRRAEQYF
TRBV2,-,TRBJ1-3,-,TGTGCCAGCAGCGGTGGAGGGATACGCTCTGGAAACACCATATATTTT,CASSGGGIRSGNTIYF
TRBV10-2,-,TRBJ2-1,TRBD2,TGCGCCAGCATACTAGCGGGAGCGCACTACAATGAGCAGTTCTTC,CASILAGAHYNEQFF
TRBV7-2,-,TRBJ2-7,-,TGTGCCAGCAGCTCCCCCGGAAGGGTCGAGCAGTACTTC,CASSSPGRVEQYF
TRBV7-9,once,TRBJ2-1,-,TGTGCCAGCAGCTCGACGGGCGGGGACTCCTACAATGAGCAGTTCTTC,CASSSTGGDSYNEQFF
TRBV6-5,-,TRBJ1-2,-,TGTGCCAGCAGTGCCTCCACAGGGAACCACGGCTACACCTTC,CASSASTGNHGYTF
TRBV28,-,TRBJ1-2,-,TGTGCCAGCAGTTTGGGGCGGGATGGCTACACCTTC,CASSLGRDGYTF
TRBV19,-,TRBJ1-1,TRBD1,TGTGCCAGTAGCCGGATTGGACAGGGAAACACTGAAGCTTTCTTT,CASSRIGQGNTEAFF
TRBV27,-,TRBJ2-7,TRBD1,TGTGCCAGCAGTTTAGGTCAGGGGGCAATCTACGAGCAGTACTTC,CASSLGQGAIYEQYF
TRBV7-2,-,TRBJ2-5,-,TGTGCCAGCAGCTTAGCGGCGGGATCAGAGACCCAGTACTTC,CASSLAAGSETQYF
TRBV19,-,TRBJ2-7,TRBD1,TGTGCCAGTAGACAAACAGGGGTTTCCCCCGAGCAGTACTTC,CASRQTGVSPEQYF
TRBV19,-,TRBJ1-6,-,TGTGCCAGTACCCCGGCTAGCTCCTATAATTCACCCCTCCACTTT,CASTPASSYNSPLHF
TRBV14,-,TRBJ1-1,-,TGTGCCAGCAGCGCCCGCCCCGGGGCCGGGCACACTGAAGCTTTCTTT,CASSARPGAGHTEAFF
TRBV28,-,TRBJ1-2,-,TGTGCCAGCAGCCTATGGGGGGAACACACCTTC,CASSLWGEHTF
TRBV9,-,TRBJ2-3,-,TGTGCCAGCAGCGTACTAGGAACAGATACGCAGTATTTT,CASSVLGTDTQYF
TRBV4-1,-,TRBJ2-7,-,TGCGCCAGCAGCCTAGCGCTGCGTTACGAGCAGTACTTC,CASSLALRYEQYF
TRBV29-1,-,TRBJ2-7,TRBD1,TGCAGCGCAATGGGACAGGGCTACGAGCAGTACTTC,CSAMGQGYEQYF